This is a list of T cell receptor beta chains from one sample in a study of shared clonotypes between healthy human individuals. The protocol was immunoSEQ multiplex PCR, while the TCRdb copy is restricted to in-frame clones and leaves out a portion. The profile covers more than 850,000 clones, with approximately 80% appearing a single time and more than 0.45% taken by the ten largest. The specimen was memory CD4+ T cells from PBMCs. All receptors derive from a man aged 18 to 30 in good health. Some clones in this sample may be carry-over from other donors' samples. The CDR3 runs from the conserved cysteine through the conserved F or W. D genes are given only for firm matches. Part of the rows lack a size; the others show once, few, many or a class for expanded clones.

D gene,clone size,J gene,V gene,CDR3 protein,CDR3 DNA
NA,few,TRBJ2-1,TRBV15,CATSRVTSNEQFF,TGTGCCACCAGCAGAGTAACTAGCAATGAGCAGTTCTTC
NA,few,TRBJ1-1,TRBV28,CASSKGNVNTEAFF,TGTGCCAGCAGTAAAGGGAACGTGAACACTGAAGCTTTCTTT
NA,NA,TRBJ2-5,TRBV27,CASSFLGAMALETQYF,TGTGCCAGCAGTTTTCTGGGGGCGATGGCGCTGGAGACCCAGTACTTC
NA,NA,TRBJ2-5,TRBV30,CAWSVVLGETQYF,TGTGCCTGGAGTGTTGTTTTGGGGGAGACCCAGTACTTC
NA,NA,TRBJ2-3,TRBV18,CASSPPGEDTQYF,TGTGCCAGCTCACCCCCAGGGGAGGATACGCAGTATTTT
NA,NA,TRBJ2-1,TRBV7-2,CASSLEAGNNEQFF,TGTGCCAGCAGCTTAGAAGCGGGCAACAATGAGCAGTTCTTC
NA,NA,TRBJ1-2,TRBV28,CASRPAGGGGYTF,TGTGCCAGCAGACCCGCCGGGGGGGGTGGCTACACCTTC
NA,NA,TRBJ2-6,TRBV28,CASSSAAGANVLTF,TGTGCCAGCAGTTCTGCCGCTGGGGCCAACGTCCTGACTTTC
TRBD1,NA,TRBJ1-5,TRBV27,CASSLSPTGAANPPQHF,TGTGCCAGCAGTTTATCACCGACAGGGGCAGCGAATCCGCCCCAGCATTTT
NA,NA,TRBJ2-7,TRBV5-1,CASSLGVTVSSYEQYF,TGCGCCAGCAGCTTGGGGGTGACAGTCAGCTCCTACGAGCAGTACTTC
NA,NA,TRBJ1-4,TRBV14,CASSPQPATNEKLFF,TGTGCCAGCAGCCCCCAACCGGCAACTAATGAAAAACTGTTTTTT
NA,once,TRBJ2-7,TRBV25-1,CASSEQGRYEQYF,TGTGCCAGCAGTGAACAGGGGAGGTACGAGCAGTACTTC
TRBD1,few,TRBJ1-1,TRBV19,CASSRQGAPAFF,TGTGCCAGTAGCAGACAGGGGGCGCCGGCTTTCTTT
NA,NA,TRBJ2-3,TRBV18,CASSPAGGQDTQYF,TGTGCCAGCTCACCCGCCGGGGGACAAGATACGCAGTATTTT
NA,once,TRBJ1-3,TRBV7-2,CASSNTGFGNTIYF,TGTGCCAGCAGCAACACAGGGTTCGGAAACACCATATATTTT
NA,NA,TRBJ1-5,TRBV9,CASSVEPGRQPQHF,TGTGCCAGCAGCGTAGAACCAGGGCGGCAGCCCCAGCATTTT
TRBD1,NA,TRBJ2-3,TRBV5-3,CARSLVSPRDSKPDTQYF,TGTGCCAGAAGCTTGGTTTCTCCCCGGGACAGTAAGCCAGATACGCAGTATTTT
NA,NA,TRBJ2-1,TRBV5-8,CASSLGGRVYNEQFF,TGTGCCAGCAGCTTGGGCGGTCGCGTTTACAATGAGCAGTTCTTC
TRBD2,NA,TRBJ2-5,TRBV5-4,CASSLASGRARQETQYF,TGTGCCAGCAGCTTGGCTAGCGGGAGGGCCCGGCAAGAGACCCAGTACTTC
NA,NA,TRBJ2-3,TRBV7-9,CASSPYGVIGTDTQYF,TGTGCCAGCAGCCCCTATGGGGTAATCGGAACAGATACGCAGTATTTT
TRBD1,NA,TRBJ1-2,TRBV28,CASTIDPGTGGRGYTF,TGTGCCAGCACTATAGACCCCGGGACAGGGGGACGAGGCTACACCTTC
NA,NA,TRBJ2-2,TRBV9,CASSVTGFPGELFF,TGTGCCAGCAGCGTTACAGGCTTCCCCGGGGAGCTGTTTTTT
TRBD1,NA,TRBJ1-1,TRBV19,CATPGAGGRGAFF,TGTGCCACACCCGGGGCAGGGGGCCGTGGAGCTTTCTTT
NA,NA,TRBJ2-3,TRBV7-3,CASSLSSYTDTQYF,TGTGCCAGCAGCTTATCTTCCTACACAGATACGCAGTATTTT
TRBD1,NA,TRBJ1-5,TRBV7-4,CASSPRQGGQPQHF,TGTGCCAGCAGCCCAAGACAGGGAGGCCAGCCCCAGCATTTT
TRBD1,once,TRBJ2-3,TRBV27,CASSRDRVYYTQYF,TGTGCCAGCAGTCGGGACAGAGTTTATTATACGCAGTATTTT
NA,NA,TRBJ2-7,TRBV30,CAWRGNHYEQYF,TGTGCCTGGAGGGGGAACCACTACGAGCAGTACTTC
NA,once,TRBJ1-4,TRBV6-5,CASSFFGGEEKLFF,TGTGCCAGCAGTTTTTTCGGAGGAGAGGAAAAACTGTTTTTT
TRBD2,few,TRBJ2-1,TRBV11-3,CASSFTSGSNEQFF,TGTGCCAGCAGCTTTACTAGCGGGAGTAATGAGCAGTTCTTC
TRBD1,NA,TRBJ2-5,TRBV7-9,CASSRNRGQETQYF,TGTGCCAGCTCTAGAAACAGGGGCCAAGAGACCCAGTACTTC
NA,NA,TRBJ2-7,TRBV14,CASSQGGPSVQYF,TGTGCCAGCAGCCAAGGGGGGCCTTCCGTCCAGTACTTC
NA,NA,TRBJ1-2,TRBV5-5,CASSPGLRWGDYGYTF,TGTGCCAGCAGCCCCGGTTTGAGGTGGGGGGACTATGGCTACACCTTC